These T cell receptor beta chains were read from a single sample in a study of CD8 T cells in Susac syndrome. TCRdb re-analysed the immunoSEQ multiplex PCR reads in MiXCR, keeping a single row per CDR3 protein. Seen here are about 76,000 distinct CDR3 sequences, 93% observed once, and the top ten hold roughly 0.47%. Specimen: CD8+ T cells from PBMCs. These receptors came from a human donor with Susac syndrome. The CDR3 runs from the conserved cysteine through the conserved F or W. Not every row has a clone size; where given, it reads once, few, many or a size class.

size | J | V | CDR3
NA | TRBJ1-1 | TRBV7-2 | CASRKGADTEAFF
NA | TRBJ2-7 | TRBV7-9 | CASSLTGSTSYEQYF
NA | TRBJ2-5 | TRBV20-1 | CSAFRGGETQYF
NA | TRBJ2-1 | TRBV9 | CASSVVGSGVSTTEQFF
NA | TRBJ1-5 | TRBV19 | CASSTDLNQPQHF
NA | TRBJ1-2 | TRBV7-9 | CASSTGTGKDGYTF
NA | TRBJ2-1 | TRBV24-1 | CATSDAQGRQFF
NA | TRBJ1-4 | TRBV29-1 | CSAEGTDNEKLFF
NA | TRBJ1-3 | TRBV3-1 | CASSQDRSQGAIYF
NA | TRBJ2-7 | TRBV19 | CASSISTIDQTYEQYF
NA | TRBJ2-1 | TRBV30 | CAWSVARQQFF
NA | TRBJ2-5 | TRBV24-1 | CATSDSGHQETQYF
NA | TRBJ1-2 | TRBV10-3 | CATRDGQGEGYTF
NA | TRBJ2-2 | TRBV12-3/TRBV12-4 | CASSYRLAGGPDTGELFF
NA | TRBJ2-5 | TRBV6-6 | CASRREVLSTETQYF
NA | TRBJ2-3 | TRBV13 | CASSLAVSTDTQYF
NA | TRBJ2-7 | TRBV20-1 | CSARYEQGTYEQYF
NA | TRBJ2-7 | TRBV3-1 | CASSQASTTVAQYF
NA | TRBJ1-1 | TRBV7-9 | CASTRGGNTEAFF
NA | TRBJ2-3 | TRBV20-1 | CSGRLVLTDTQYF
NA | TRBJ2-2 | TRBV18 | CASSPPGQGNTGELFF
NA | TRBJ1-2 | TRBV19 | CASTVTGGGFYGYTF
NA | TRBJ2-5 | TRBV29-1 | CSGTDIAGETQYF
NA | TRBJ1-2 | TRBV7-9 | CASSLGGTGTYGYTF
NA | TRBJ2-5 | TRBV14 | CASSPGGQVKETQYF
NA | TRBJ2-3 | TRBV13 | CASSPWTGGTDTQYF
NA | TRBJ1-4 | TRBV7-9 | CASSLGRWGQSNEKLFF
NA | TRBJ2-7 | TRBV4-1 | CASSQDSGEQYF
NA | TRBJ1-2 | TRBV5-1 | CASSFAQGTNGYTF
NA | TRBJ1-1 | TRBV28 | CASIERGNTEAFF
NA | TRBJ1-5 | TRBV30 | CAWSQGYTGNQPQHF
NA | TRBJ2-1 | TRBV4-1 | CASSQASGSGRVIFF
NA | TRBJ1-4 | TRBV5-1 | CASSLAGGQTNEKLFF
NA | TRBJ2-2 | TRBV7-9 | CASSLNGRELFF
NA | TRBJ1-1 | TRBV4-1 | CASSQDLRVEAFF
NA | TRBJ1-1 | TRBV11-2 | CASSLGWDTEAFF
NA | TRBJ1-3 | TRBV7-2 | CASSLFGGEGNTIYF
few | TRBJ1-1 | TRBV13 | CASSLGGMNTEAFF
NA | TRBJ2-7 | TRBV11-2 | CASSTRTVSYEQYF